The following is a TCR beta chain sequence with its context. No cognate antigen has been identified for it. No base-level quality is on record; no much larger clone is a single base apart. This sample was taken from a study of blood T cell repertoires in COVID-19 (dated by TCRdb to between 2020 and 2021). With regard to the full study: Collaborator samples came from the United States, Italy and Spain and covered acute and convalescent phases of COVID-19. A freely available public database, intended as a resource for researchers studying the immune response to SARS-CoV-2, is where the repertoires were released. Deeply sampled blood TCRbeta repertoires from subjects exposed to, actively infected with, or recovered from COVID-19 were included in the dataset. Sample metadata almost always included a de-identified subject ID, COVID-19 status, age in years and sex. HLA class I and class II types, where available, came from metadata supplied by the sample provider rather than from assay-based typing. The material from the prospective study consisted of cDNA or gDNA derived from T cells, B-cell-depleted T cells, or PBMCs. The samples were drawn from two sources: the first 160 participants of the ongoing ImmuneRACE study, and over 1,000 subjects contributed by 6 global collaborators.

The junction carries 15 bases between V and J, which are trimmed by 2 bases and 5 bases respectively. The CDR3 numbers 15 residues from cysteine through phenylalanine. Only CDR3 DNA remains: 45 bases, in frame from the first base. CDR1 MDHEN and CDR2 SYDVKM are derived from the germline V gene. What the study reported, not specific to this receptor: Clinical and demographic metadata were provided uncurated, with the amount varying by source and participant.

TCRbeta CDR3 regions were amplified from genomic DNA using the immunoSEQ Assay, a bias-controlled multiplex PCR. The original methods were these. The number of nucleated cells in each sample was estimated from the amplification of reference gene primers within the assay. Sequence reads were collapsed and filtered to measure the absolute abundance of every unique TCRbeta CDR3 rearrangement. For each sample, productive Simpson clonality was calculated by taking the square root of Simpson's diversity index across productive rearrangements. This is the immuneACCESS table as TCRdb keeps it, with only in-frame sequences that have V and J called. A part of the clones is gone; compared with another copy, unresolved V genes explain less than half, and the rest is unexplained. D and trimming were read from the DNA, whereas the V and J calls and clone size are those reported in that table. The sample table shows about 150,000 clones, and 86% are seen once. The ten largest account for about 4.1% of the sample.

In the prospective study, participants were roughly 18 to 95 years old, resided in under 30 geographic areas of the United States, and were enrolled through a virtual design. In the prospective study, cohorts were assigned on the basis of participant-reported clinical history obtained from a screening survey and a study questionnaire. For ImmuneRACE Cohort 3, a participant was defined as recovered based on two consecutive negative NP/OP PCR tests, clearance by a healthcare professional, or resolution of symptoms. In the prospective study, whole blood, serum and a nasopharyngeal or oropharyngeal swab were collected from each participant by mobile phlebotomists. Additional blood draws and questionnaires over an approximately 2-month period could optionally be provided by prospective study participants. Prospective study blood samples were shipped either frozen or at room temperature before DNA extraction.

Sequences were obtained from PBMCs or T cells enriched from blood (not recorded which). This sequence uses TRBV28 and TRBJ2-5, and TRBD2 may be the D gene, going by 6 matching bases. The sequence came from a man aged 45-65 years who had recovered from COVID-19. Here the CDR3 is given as CASSLMRGLGETQYF. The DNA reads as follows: TGTGCCAGCAGTTTAATGCGGGGTCTGGGGGAGACCCAGTACTTC.